A single sample gave rise to the 26 T cell receptor beta chains below, sequenced in a study of T cell repertoires in ileal Crohn's disease. Clones were read by immunoSEQ multiplex PCR, and TCRdb kept only the in-frame ones, dropping some. The sample comprises about 17,000 clones, around four fifths of which are singletons, and 10% rests with the top ten. Source material: ileal tissue. Receptors originate from an adult with Crohn's disease.

This chain connects TRBV4-3 to TRBJ2-2; 8 positions agree with TRBD2. Trimming removed 0 bases from V and 0 bases from J; junction bases left unmatched: 6. The CDR3 contains 18 residues. Per germline, CDR1 LGHNA and CDR2 YSLEER. The CDR3 DNA reads TGCGCCAGCAGCCAAGATCTTTTTAGCGGGGCGAACACCGGGGAGCTGTTTTTT. Translating gives CASSQDLFSGANTGELFF.

The chain uses TRBV5-4 and TRBJ2-2, with 9 bases lining up with TRBD1. CDR1 and CDR2 (germline): SGHNT, YYREEE (reference sequence). The CDR3 covers 17 residues. Trimming cost V 4 bases and J 1 base; bases outside gene matches: 8. Here the CDR3 DNA reads TGTGCCAGCAGCCGAAATCCGGGACAGGGGAACACCGGGGAGCTGTTTTTT. Its protein product is CASSRNPGQGNTGELFF. The variable domain in full, completed from reference TRBV5-4 and TRBJ2-2, reads ETGVTQSPTHLIKTRGQQVTLRCSSQSGHNTVSWYQQALGQGPQFIFQYYREEENGRGNFPPRFSGLQFPNYSSELNVNALELDDSALYLCASSRNPGQGNTGELFFGEGSRLTVL.

The chain couples TRBV6-1 to TRBJ2-3, with 7 bases aligning to TRBD2. The CDR3 has 16 residues. V trimming: 4 bases; J trimming: 2 bases; junction bases outside the gene matches: 9. Germline CDR1 is MNHNS and CDR2 is SASEGT. This CDR3 reads CASSASRGDPTDTQYF. CDR3 DNA sequence: TGTGCCAGCAGTGCAAGTCGGGGGGACCCCACAGATACGCAGTATTTT.

Only one count was recorded for this clone. The chain combines TRBV6-6 with TRBJ2-7; D remains ambiguous. Germline CDR1 and CDR2: MNHNY and SVGAGI (reference sequence). V was trimmed by 2 bases and J by 3 bases, leaving 8 bases between them. This CDR3 spans 13 amino acids. CDR3 DNA sequence: TGTGCCAGCAGTTACGCGTACCGCTACGAGCAGTACTTC. Protein product: CASSYAYRYEQYF.

V gene TRBV30 combines with J gene TRBJ1-5; D not certain. Germline V lookup: CDR1 GTSNPN, CDR2 SVGIG (reference sequence). With 4 bases removed from V and 5 bases from J, the gap between germline ends came to 12 bases. CDR3 size: 13 residues. CDR3 residues: CAWNAGYDQPQHF. The CDR3, as DNA: TGTGCCTGGAATGCGGGCTATGATCAGCCCCAGCATTTT.

In its sample, this clone was seen once. The V call is TRBV5-6, the J call TRBJ2-7, with a weak D call TRBD2 (5 bases). Trimming left V 0 bases short and J 0 bases short, with 7 bases between. The V gene's germline CDR1 is SGHDT and CDR2 YYEEEE. CDR3 length: 14 amino acids. The CDR3 nucleotides are TGTGCCAGCAGCTTGGGAGGGAGCTCCTACGAGCAGTACTTC. This sequence encodes CASSLGGSSYEQYF.

This clone was counted only a few times. This chain connects TRBV6-5 to TRBJ2-1; TRBD1 is a possible D gene (7 bases). Germline assignment: CDR1 MNHEY and CDR2 SVGAGI. The CDR3 extends over 13 amino acids. The CDR3 region has the DNA TGTGTAATTGCGGGACAGACCTACAATGAGCAGTTCTTC. Residues: CVIAGQTYNEQFF.

This chain connects TRBV7-2 to TRBJ1-6; 9 bases are shared with TRBD1. The V gene end was trimmed by 1 base and the J gene end by 7 bases; junction bases not matched to a gene: 5. In germline, CDR1 is SGHTA, CDR2 FQGNSA. The CDR3 runs to 16 residues. CDR3 sequence (DNA): TGTGCCAGCAGCTTAGGGGGGACAGGGCGAAATTCACCCCTCCACTTT. Residues: CASSLGGTGRNSPLHF. The whole variable domain, remainder taken from reference TRBV7-2 and TRBJ1-6, is GAGVSQSPSNKVTEKGKDVELRCDPISGHTALYWYRQSLGQGLEFLIYFQGNSAPDKSGLPSDRFSAERTGGSVSTLTIQRTQQEDSAVYLCASSLGGTGRNSPLHFGNGTRLTVT.

There are a few counts of this clone. V is TRBV30 and J is TRBJ2-6, with D maybe TRBD2 (7 bases). There are 14 residues in the CDR3. The germline CDR1 and CDR2 sequences are GTSNPN and SVGIG (reference sequence). V was cut by 3 bases and J by 12 bases, with 18 bases left in between. This CDR3 reads CAWSPGGHRGVLTF. The DNA for the CDR3 is TGTGCCTGGAGCCCCGGGGGGCACCGTGGCGTCCTGACTTTC. Supplemented by reference TRBV30 and TRBJ2-6, the full variable domain reads SQTIHQWPATLVQPVGSPLSLECTVEGTSNPNLYWYRQAAGRGLQLLFYSVGIGQISSEVPQNLSASRPQDRQFILSSKKLLLSDSGFYLCAWSPGGHRGVLTFGAGSRLTVL.

The rearrangement links TRBV18 to TRBJ2-7, with TRBD1 identical over 10 bases. V lost 5 bases to trimming and J lost 7 bases; unmatched junction nucleotides: 8. The germline V gene encodes CDR1 KGHSH and CDR2 LQKENI. The length of the CDR3 is 14 residues. The CDR3, as DNA: TGTGCCAGCTCAAATTCGGGACAGGGGAGGGAGCAGTACTTC. As protein: CASSNSGQGREQYF.

The rearrangement joins TRBV4-1 to TRBJ2-3, with a tentative D call TRBD2 (5 bases). V was clipped by 4 bases and J by 7 bases, with 9 bases between them. CDR1 and CDR2 from the germline V gene are MGHRA and YSYEKL. The CDR3 loop spans 12 amino acids. The CDR3: CASSPDFYTQYF. CDR3 DNA sequence: TGCGCCAGCAGCCCGGACTTTTATACGCAGTATTTT.

This clone has more than one count but fewer than ten. The rearrangement links TRBV7-2 to TRBJ1-2, with TRBD1 matching over 8 bases. Germline CDR1 SGHTA, CDR2 FQGNSA. V shed 5 bases and J 8 bases; nucleotides not matched to a gene: 10. The CDR3 runs 14 residues. The chain's CDR3 is CASSPLRTGRGYTF. The CDR3 DNA is TGTGCCAGCAGCCCACTCAGGACAGGGAGAGGCTACACCTTC.

The rearrangement uses TRBV14 and TRBJ1-1; perhaps TRBD1 as D (5 bases). The germline V gene has CDR1 SGHDN and CDR2 FVKESK. The V end lost 0 bases, the J end lost 0 bases, and 11 bases lay between the germline ends. This CDR3 contains 16 residues. CDR3 region: CASSQDIGRVNTEAFF. CDR3 DNA sequence: TGTGCCAGCAGCCAAGATATCGGCAGGGTGAACACTGAAGCTTTCTTT. Together with reference TRBV14 and TRBJ1-1, the CDR3 gives the full variable domain: EAGVTQFPSHSVIEKGQTVTLRCDPISGHDNLYWYRRVMGKEIKFLLHFVKESKQDESGMPNNRFLAERTGGTYSTLKVQPAELEDSGVYFCASSQDIGRVNTEAFFGQGTRLTVV.

CDR3 amino acids: CASSLYKRDEKLFF. The CDR3 DNA follows: TGTGCCAGCAGCTTATACAAGCGGGATGAAAAACTGTTTTTT. The V gene is TRBV7-2, the J gene TRBJ1-4, with no clear D. The V and J ends lost 2 bases and 6 bases respectively, with 10 bases between them. This CDR3 has 14 amino acids. The germline V gene has CDR1 SGHTA and CDR2 FQGNSA. Complete variable domain (other parts from reference TRBV7-2 and TRBJ1-4): GAGVSQSPSNKVTEKGKDVELRCDPISGHTALYWYRQSLGQGLEFLIYFQGNSAPDKSGLPSDRFSAERTGGSVSTLTIQRTQQEDSAVYLCASSLYKRDEKLFFGSGTQLSVL.

This chain connects TRBV5-6 to TRBJ1-2; D is unclear. The V gene's germline CDR1 is SGHDT and CDR2 YYEEEE. The V end lost 2 bases, the J end lost 8 bases, and 10 bases lay between the germline ends. This CDR3 region has 12 residues. DNA of the CDR3: TGTGCCAGCAGCTTAGAATTCTACGGCTACACCTTC. Its protein product is CASSLEFYGYTF.

The rearrangement links TRBV6-5 to TRBJ1-2; D not resolved. The CDR3 runs 14 residues. Looked up from germline, CDR1 is MNHEY and CDR2 is SVGAGI. Trimming removed 2 bases from V and 1 base from J, with 8 bases in between. CDR3 bases: TGTGCCAGCAGTTACGCTACCGATAACTATGGCTACACCTTC. This codes for CASSYATDNYGYTF.

The genes are TRBV5-1 and TRBJ2-2; the match to TRBD1 covers 9 bases. The CDR3 sequence is 18 residues long. Per germline, CDR1 SGHRS and CDR2 YFSETQ. V gave up 4 bases and J gave up 2 bases; unmatched junction bases: 12. CDR3 DNA sequence: TGCGCCAGCAGCATGCGTGGCGGGACAGGGCCTAACACCGGGGAGCTGTTTTTT. It codes for CASSMRGGTGPNTGELFF.

This sequence joins TRBV19 and TRBJ1-1, with 7 bases that match TRBD1. V dropped 7 bases and J dropped 4; count of bases not matched to a gene: 6. Germline CDR1 is LNHDA and CDR2 is SQIVND (reference sequence). The CDR3 loop spans 13 amino acids. CDR3 sequence: CASTNTGATEAFF. The CDR3 DNA reads TGTGCCAGTACCAACACAGGGGCCACTGAAGCTTTCTTT. The whole variable domain, filled in from reference TRBV19 and TRBJ1-1, reads DGGITQSPKYLFRKEGQNVTLSCEQNLNHDAMYWYRQDPGQGLRLIYYSQIVNDFQKGDIAEGYSVSREKKESFPLTVTSAQKNPTAFYLCASTNTGATEAFFGQGTRLTVV.

The chain has TRBV7-3 and TRBJ1-6; no firm D call. Trimming removed 0 bases at V and 9 bases at J, with 15 bases between. Germline assignment: CDR1 SGHTA and CDR2 FQGTGA. The CDR3 is made up of 16 amino acids. In DNA, the CDR3 is TGTGCCAGCAGCTTAACCGGCGGCCGTAGAGGTTCACCCCTCCACTTT. Amino acids: CASSLTGGRRGSPLHF. The full variable domain, rest sourced from reference TRBV7-3 and TRBJ1-6, is GAGVSQTPSNKVTEKGKYVELRCDPISGHTALYWYRQSLGQGPEFLIYFQGTGAADDSGLPNDRFFAVRPEGSVSTLKIQRTERGDSAVYLCASSLTGGRRGSPLHFGNGTRLTVT.

This chain uses TRBV5-6 with TRBJ2-3; maybe TRBD1 (5 bases). This CDR3 comprises 13 residues. The V end was cut by 2 bases, the J end by 5 bases, with 9 bases between. Germline V lookup: CDR1 SGHDT, CDR2 YYEEEE. CDR3 residues: CASSLQRGDTQYF. The CDR3 coding sequence is TGTGCCAGCAGCTTACAAAGGGGAGATACGCAGTATTTT.

With regard to this clone: The junction shows a germline mismatch at one end, possibly a read error. The chain links TRBV9 to TRBJ1-3, with D unclear. The germline gives CDR1 SGDLS, CDR2 YYNGEE. There are 13 residues in the CDR3. This CDR3 reads CASSPSSGNTTYF. The DNA of the CDR3 is TGTGCCAGCAGCCCTAGCTCTGGAAACACCACATATTTT.

The genes are TRBV2 and TRBJ2-7; TRBD1 might be the D (7 bases). This CDR3 has 15 amino acids. CDR1 SNHLY and CDR2 FYNNEI come from the germline V gene. V gave up 6 bases and J gave up 3 bases, with 18 bases separating them. CDR3 DNA: TGTGCCAGCAGGGGGAGGACAGGATCGAGCTACGAGCAGTACTTC. It encodes CASRGRTGSSYEQYF. Full variable domain (outside the CDR3, taken from reference TRBV2 and TRBJ2-7): EPEVTQTPSHQVTQMGQEVILRCVPISNHLYFYWYRQILGQKVEFLVSFYNNEISEKSEIFDDQFSVERPDGSNFTLKIRSTKLEDSAMYFCASRGRTGSSYEQYFGPGTRLTVT.

This clone was observed once. The chain couples TRBV27 to TRBJ2-7; perhaps TRBD1 as D (6 bases). V was cut by 5 bases and J by 3 bases, with 17 bases left in between. The length of the CDR3 is 15 residues. CDR1 is MNHEY, CDR2 SMNVEV, per germline (reference sequence). The CDR3 nucleotides are TGTGCCAGCAGTACCGTGAGGACAGAAGACTACGAGCAGTACTTC. This gives the protein CASSTVRTEDYEQYF.

This clone was recorded only once. DNA of the CDR3: TGTGCCAGCAGTGAAGAGACATCCTACGAGCAGTACTTC. It translates to CASSEETSYEQYF. The chain is built from TRBV25-1 and TRBJ2-7; D not resolved. V was pared by 2 bases and J by 1 base, with 6 bases between. This CDR3 has 13 residues. CDR1 and CDR2 from the germline V gene are MGHDK and SYGVNS.

The V call is TRBV12-5, the J call TRBJ1-2; 10 bases fit TRBD1. The CDR3 contains 16 residues. Trimming removed 1 base from V and 5 bases from J; junction bases left unmatched: 7. CDR1 and CDR2 (germline): LGHNT, FRNRAP. The CDR3 loop is CASGLDGGQGNYGYTF. CDR3 DNA sequence: TGTGCTAGTGGTTTGGACGGGGGACAGGGGAATTATGGCTACACCTTC.

The chain employs TRBV11-3 and TRBJ2-5; tentatively, D is TRBD1 (6 bases). Germline loops: CDR1 SGHNT, CDR2 YENEEA. Trimming stripped 0 bases from V and 5 bases from J, with 13 bases between. The CDR3 has 15 residues. The DNA for the CDR3 is TGTGCCAGCAGCTTAGAGGCCGGACAGATGGAGACCCAGTACTTC. It specifies CASSLEAGQMETQYF.